These T cell receptor beta chains were read from a single sample in a study of T cells in Graves' hyperthyroidism and ophthalmopathy. TCRdb redid the calling of the multiplex PCR reads with MiXCR, one entry per CDR3 protein. The table records nearly 600,000 distinct CDR3 sequences, 14% of them present only once. Material for sequencing was blood. The receptors come from a woman younger than 30 with Graves' ophthalmopathy. CDR3s include the opening cysteine and the closing phenylalanine or tryptophan. Each record gives: J gene, clone size, D gene, V gene, CDR3 protein, CDR3 DNA. The D gene is left open where the match is weak. Clone sizes are given selectively: once, few, many, or a class where the clone is expanded.

TRBJ2-3	NA	NA	TRBV7-9	CASRPGLVGGSSTDTQYF	TGTGCCAGCAGACCAGGACTAGTAGGGGGCTCTAGCACAGATACGCAGTATTTT
TRBJ2-1	NA	NA	TRBV4-2	CASSQDGGIARQFF	TGTGCCAGCAGCCAAGATGGGGGGATAGCTAGGCAGTTCTTC
TRBJ2-3	many	NA	TRBV11-2	CATEAQATQYF	TGTGCCACCGAAGCGCAAGCTACGCAGTATTTT
TRBJ2-6	many	NA	TRBV7-3	CASSLDGPFGANVLTF	TGTGCCAGCAGCTTGGACGGTCCCTTCGGGGCCAACGTCCTGACTTTC
TRBJ2-3	NA	NA	TRBV14	CASSIWSTSTDTQYF	TGTGCCAGCAGTATATGGTCAACTAGCACAGATACGCAGTATTTT
TRBJ1-2	few	NA	TRBV7-9	CASRGVLNNYGYTF	TGTGCCAGCAGGGGGGTCCTTAATAACTATGGCTACACCTTC
TRBJ1-1	few	NA	TRBV18	CASSPRAVNTEAFF	TGTGCCAGCTCACCACGTGCCGTGAACACTGAAGCTTTCTTT
TRBJ2-3	many	TRBD1	TRBV2	CASRKGQGVDTQYF	TGTGCCAGCAGAAAGGGCCAGGGGGTGGATACGCAGTATTTT
TRBJ2-2	NA	NA	TRBV10-3	CAISELMGGNTGELFF	TGTGCCATCAGTGAATTGATGGGAGGGAACACCGGGGAGCTGTTTTTT
TRBJ2-5	NA	NA	TRBV5-1	CASSSAGPYQETQYF	TGCGCCAGCAGCTCGGCAGGTCCGTACCAAGAGACCCAGTACTTC
TRBJ1-1	many	NA	TRBV12-5	CASGTRGRTEAFF	TGTGCTAGTGGCACGCGAGGCAGGACTGAAGCTTTCTTT
TRBJ1-2	few	TRBD1	TRBV7-2	CASSLWTGWVYGYTF	TGTGCCAGCAGCCTCTGGACAGGTTGGGTCTATGGCTACACCTTC
TRBJ2-3	NA	NA	TRBV7-2	CASSRVGIGVDTQYF	TGTGCCAGCAGCCGCGTGGGTATCGGGGTAGATACGCAGTATTTT
TRBJ1-2	NA	NA	TRBV19	CASSIVHGTYGYTF	TGTGCCAGTAGTATTGTACACGGCACCTATGGCTACACCTTC
TRBJ2-5	many	NA	TRBV6-2/TRBV6-3	CASSYPETQYF	TGTGCCAGCAGTTACCCGGAGACCCAGTACTTC
TRBJ1-5	NA	NA	TRBV18	CASSPPYGGASQPQHF	TGTGCCAGCTCACCGCCGTACGGGGGGGCGTCTCAGCCCCAGCATTTT
TRBJ2-7	many	NA	TRBV11-2	CASSSRPNPIYEQYF	TGTGCCAGCAGCTCCCGACCTAATCCCATTTACGAGCAGTACTTC
TRBJ2-3	NA	TRBD1	TRBV7-9	CASSLGRDRVTDTQYF	TGTGCCAGCAGCTTAGGGAGGGACAGGGTCACAGATACGCAGTATTTT
TRBJ2-7	many	TRBD1	TRBV20-1	CSARGDRGSYEQYF	TGCAGTGCTAGGGGCGACAGGGGGTCCTACGAGCAGTACTTC
TRBJ1-5	few	NA	TRBV19	CASSIEAGQPQHF	TGTGCCAGTAGTATAGAAGCGGGTCAGCCCCAGCATTTT
TRBJ2-1	many	TRBD2	TRBV27	CASRRGTSGFYNEQFF	TGTGCCAGCAGGAGGGGGACTAGCGGTTTTTACAATGAGCAGTTCTTC
TRBJ2-3	many	NA	TRBV9	CASSRSAGHSDTQYF	TGTGCCAGCAGCCGTAGCGCGGGGCACTCAGATACGCAGTATTTT
TRBJ1-6	NA	TRBD1	TRBV4-2	CASSPGHDRGLNSPLHF	TGTGCCAGCAGCCCCGGACACGACAGGGGTTTAAATTCACCCCTCCACTTT
TRBJ1-6	few	NA	TRBV4-2	CASSQDPTQESSPLHF	TGTGCCAGCAGCCAAGATCCCACACAGGAGAGTTCACCCCTCCACTTT
TRBJ2-3	many	NA	TRBV3-1	CASSPQVGTDTQYF	TGTGCCAGCAGTCCTCAGGTGGGCACAGATACGCAGTATTTT
TRBJ1-3	few	NA	TRBV6-1	CASMSTSGNTIYF	TGTGCCAGCATGAGTACATCTGGAAACACCATATATTTT
TRBJ1-1	many	NA	TRBV9	CASSQDGRGGTEAFF	TGTGCCAGCAGCCAAGACGGGAGGGGGGGGACTGAAGCTTTCTTT
TRBJ2-3	NA	TRBD2	TRBV18	CASSRLAGVVTDTQYF	TGTGCCAGCTCACGTTTAGCGGGAGTTGTCACAGATACGCAGTATTTT
TRBJ2-2	few	NA	TRBV19	CASKRTPGELFF	TGTGCCAGTAAGAGGACCCCCGGGGAGCTGTTTTTT
TRBJ1-1	few	NA	TRBV19	CASQPTGDTEAFF	TGTGCCAGCCAACCCACTGGGGACACTGAAGCTTTCTTT
TRBJ1-5	many	NA	TRBV28	CASSTQTGSGYSNQPQHF	TGTGCCAGCAGTACACAGACAGGTTCGGGTTATAGCAATCAGCCCCAGCATTTT
TRBJ2-5	many	NA	TRBV20-1	CSATSGGGSRETQYF	TGCAGTGCTACGTCCGGTGGGGGGTCGCGGGAGACCCAGTACTTC
TRBJ2-1	many	NA	TRBV30	CAFNEKRDYNEQFF	TGTGCCTTCAACGAAAAGAGGGATTACAATGAGCAGTTCTTC
TRBJ2-7	many	TRBD1	TRBV20-1	CSARNGTGFREQYF	TGCAGTGCTAGGAACGGGACAGGGTTCCGCGAGCAGTACTTC
TRBJ1-2	few	NA	TRBV7-9	CASSSAAVKYYGYTF	TGTGCCAGCAGCTCAGCAGCAGTTAAATACTATGGCTACACCTTC
TRBJ1-2	NA	NA	TRBV5-4	CASTSPGGKGYTF	TGTGCCAGCACCTCCCCTGGAGGGAAAGGCTACACCTTC
TRBJ2-1	NA	TRBD2	TRBV18	CASSPGSAGGQNEQFF	TGTGCCAGCTCACCAGGGTCGGCGGGAGGGCAGAATGAGCAGTTCTTC
TRBJ1-1	many	NA	TRBV5-1	CASSVGAEAFF	TGCGCCAGCAGCGTTGGGGCTGAAGCTTTCTTT
TRBJ2-1	many	TRBD2	TRBV7-6	CASSPYATGTSGRGPYNEQFF	TGTGCCAGCAGCCCATACGCCACCGGGACTAGCGGGAGGGGCCCCTACAATGAGCAGTTCTTC
TRBJ2-5	many	TRBD2	TRBV15	CATSRPLGLAGSETQYF	TGTGCCACCAGCAGGCCATTGGGACTAGCGGGATCGGAGACCCAGTACTTC
TRBJ2-1	many	NA	TRBV27	CASSPRRRAWEQFF	TGTGCCAGCAGTCCCCGGCGGAGGGCCTGGGAGCAGTTCTTC
TRBJ2-7	many	NA	TRBV3-1	CASSLRTDTLYEQYF	TGTGCCAGCAGCCTGAGGACAGACACGTTATACGAGCAGTACTTC
TRBJ1-6	NA	TRBD1	TRBV6-1	CASSSTGVGNSPLHF	TGTGCCAGCAGCTCGACAGGGGTGGGAAATTCACCCCTCCACTTT
TRBJ2-2	many	NA	TRBV28	CASAKGTGELFF	TGTGCCAGCGCCAAGGGCACCGGGGAGCTGTTTTTT
TRBJ2-1	NA	TRBD2	TRBV20-1	CSARDFLAGVASSSYEQFF	TGCAGTGCTAGAGATTTTCTAGCGGGAGTTGCTTCCTCTTCCTACGAGCAGTTCTTC
TRBJ1-1	NA	NA	TRBV19	CATGMGEAFF	TGTGCCACCGGCATGGGTGAAGCTTTCTTT
TRBJ1-1	many	NA	TRBV12-5	CASGLVFGQGATEAFF	TGTGCTAGTGGTTTGGTATTCGGGCAAGGAGCCACTGAAGCTTTCTTT
TRBJ1-1	many	NA	TRBV2	CASSPGAEAFF	TGTGCCAGCAGCCCGGGTGCTGAAGCTTTCTTT
TRBJ1-5	many	TRBD1	TRBV7-8	CASTKRRDSIQPQHF	TGTGCCAGCACCAAACGGCGGGACAGCATCCAGCCCCAGCATTTT
TRBJ2-5	NA	TRBD2	TRBV20-1	CSAGTRIKETQYF	TGCAGTGCGGGGACTAGGATTAAAGAGACCCAGTACTTC
TRBJ2-7	many	TRBD1	TRBV5-6	CASSSSGTVSYEQYF	TGTGCCAGCAGCTCATCCGGGACAGTCTCCTACGAGCAGTACTTC
TRBJ2-1	few	TRBD2	TRBV6-2/TRBV6-3	CASSFLAGDHNEQFF	TGTGCCAGCAGTTTCCTAGCGGGAGACCACAATGAGCAGTTCTTC
TRBJ2-2	once	TRBD2	TRBV7-2	CASNTLWPRLAGDTGELFF	TGTGCCAGCAACACACTCTGGCCACGACTAGCGGGAGACACCGGGGAGCTGTTTTTT